Listed here are 19 T cell receptor beta chains from one sample, sequenced in a study of cytomegalovirus exposure and HLA in healthy donors. The primer mix had 60 Vbeta and 13 Jbeta primers. The data were produced by immunoSEQ multiplex PCR, yet TCRdb's version contains in-frame clones alone and is incomplete. Among some 87,000 clones, less than 65% were seen once, and the ten largest hold about 5%. Material: PBMCs. These receptors originate from a woman in her twenties or thirties in good health and CMV-seropositive.

The rearrangement uses TRBV16 and TRBJ2-7, with D possibly TRBD2 on 6 matching bases. The CDR3 covers 15 residues. Germline CDR1 reads KGHSY; CDR2 reads FQNENV. V gave up 7 bases and J gave up 2 bases, with 18 bases separating them. Here the CDR3 reads CASTPYGAGTYEQYF. The CDR3 region has the DNA TGTGCCAGCACCCCCTATGGGGCGGGGACCTACGAGCAGTACTTC.

V usage is TRBV25-1 and J usage is TRBJ1-3; 7 bases align to TRBD1. The CDR3 loop spans 15 amino acids. The germline V gene has CDR1 MGHDK and CDR2 SYGVNS. V dropped 8 bases and J dropped 0; count of bases not matched to a gene: 7. The CDR3 nucleotides are TGTGCCAGCCATAGTGGGACAGTCTCTGGAAACACCATATATTTT. Its protein is CASHSGTVSGNTIYF. Full variable domain (remainder filled in from reference TRBV25-1 and TRBJ1-3): EADIYQTPRYLVIGTGKKITLECSQTMGHDKMYWYQQDPGMELHLIHYSYGVNSTEKGDLSSESTVSRIRTEHFPLTLESARPSHTSQYLCASHSGTVSGNTIYFGEGSWLTVV.

V and J are TRBV6-5 and TRBJ1-2; TRBD1 might be the D (5 bases). The CDR3 contains 15 residues. Germline assignment: CDR1 MNHEY and CDR2 SVGAGI. V was trimmed by 6 bases and J by 0 bases, leaving 14 bases between them. Here the CDR3 DNA reads TGTGCCAGCAGACAAATTATACAGGCTAACTATGGCTACACCTTC. Protein sequence: CASRQIIQANYGYTF.

This clone was counted only a few times. The gene calls are TRBV19 and TRBJ2-1; D is unclear. The CDR3 covers 13 residues. The V end lost 5 bases, the J end lost 9 bases, and 14 bases lay between the germline ends. Germline lookup yields CDR1 LNHDA and CDR2 SQIVND (reference sequence). CDR3 amino acids: CASSPRKLGEQFF. In DNA form, the CDR3 reads TGTGCCAGTAGTCCCAGGAAATTGGGTGAGCAGTTCTTC. Combining the CDR3 with reference TRBV19 and TRBJ2-1 gives the whole variable domain DGGITQSPKYLFRKEGQNVTLSCEQNLNHDAMYWYRQDPGQGLRLIYYSQIVNDFQKGDIAEGYSVSREKKESFPLTVTSAQKNPTAFYLCASSPRKLGEQFFGPGTRLTVL.

In this sample, this clone turned up a few times. The CDR3 DNA is TGTGCCAGCAGCCGGACTAGCGGAATTTACAATGAGCAGTTCTTC. Encoded protein: CASSRTSGIYNEQFF. The V gene is TRBV6-5, the J gene TRBJ2-1; 10 bases align to TRBD2. Per the germline V gene, CDR1 is MNHEY and CDR2 is SVGAGI. CDR3 size: 15 residues. V lost 6 bases and J lost 4; bases outside the gene matches: 6.

This clone was counted a few times. The junction shows a germline mismatch at one end, possibly a read error. The genes are TRBV5-1 and TRBJ1-1; D gene ambiguous. There are 14 residues in the CDR3. Germline assignment: CDR1 SGHRS and CDR2 YFSETQ. As DNA, the CDR3 is TGCGCCAGCAGCCCCCAGCAGGTGAAGACTGAAGCTTTCTTT. It codes for CASSPQQVKTEAFF.

V usage is TRBV15 and J usage is TRBJ1-2; tentatively, D is TRBD1 (5 bases). This CDR3 comprises 13 residues. V lost 3 bases and J lost 6, with 11 bases in between. Germline CDR1 is LNHNV and CDR2 is YYDKDF (reference sequence). The CDR3 coding sequence is TGTGCCACCAGCAGTATGGGGGGGAATGGCTACACCTTC. Its protein is CATSSMGGNGYTF.

J is TRBJ2-3 and V is TRBV20-1; a possible D gene is TRBD2 (5 bases). Trimming left V 6 bases short and J 1 base short, with 5 bases between. CDR1 and CDR2 from the germline V gene are DFQATT and SNEGSKA (reference sequence). The CDR3 has 11 amino acids. The CDR3 DNA sequence: TGCAGTGCGCGGGGCACAGATACGCAGTATTTT. It is translated as CSARGTDTQYF.

V gene TRBV7-9 combines with J gene TRBJ1-1; D is unresolved. This CDR3 comprises 13 residues. CDR1 is SEHNR, CDR2 FQNEAQ, per germline (reference sequence). The CDR3 region is CSGSQRQGTEAFF. The CDR3 DNA reads as TGTTCCGGATCCCAGAGGCAAGGCACTGAAGCTTTCTTT.

V gene TRBV6-5 combines with J gene TRBJ2-3; D possibly corresponds to TRBD2 (5 bases). V lost 0 bases, J lost 3 bases, and 10 bases lay in between. The CDR3 consists of 15 residues. The V gene's germline CDR1 is MNHEY and CDR2 SVGAGI. The CDR3 loop reads CASSYSISGTDTQYF. For the CDR3, the DNA is TGTGCCAGCAGTTACTCGATATCGGGGACAGATACGCAGTATTTT.

The chain recombines TRBV7-3 with TRBJ2-5; 9 bases are shared with TRBD2. The J call is in doubt because the DNA end fits TRBJ2-7 better. This CDR3 region has 15 residues. The V gene's germline CDR1 is SGHTA and CDR2 FQGTGA. The CDR3 DNA reads TGTGCCAGCAGCCCAAGCGGGGGGAGCTCCTACGAGCAGTACTTC. Encoded protein: CASSPSGGSSYEQYF.

This clone was seen more than once but under ten times. This chain links TRBV19 with TRBJ1-2, with 10 bases identical to TRBD1. The CDR3 contains 14 residues. Germline V lookup: CDR1 LNHDA, CDR2 SQIVND (reference sequence). J gave up 8 bases and V 7 bases, and 10 bases lay outside the gene matches. Written as DNA, the CDR3 is TGTGCCAGTAACCTGGACAGGGGGGCGAAAGGCTACACCTTC. This codes for CASNLDRGAKGYTF.

The rearrangement joins TRBV11-2 to TRBJ2-4, with a weak D call TRBD2 (5 bases). The CDR3 is 13 residues long. Between the trimmed V and J ends, which lost 3 bases and 7 bases, there was a span of 10 bases. Germline V gene sequence: CDR1 SGHAT, CDR2 FQNNGV. CDR3 nucleotide sequence: TGTGCCAGCAGCTTGACGACTAACAACATTCAGTACTTC. The encoded protein is CASSLTTNNIQYF.

The chain carries TRBV7-8 and TRBJ1-1, with unresolved D. Germline CDR1 SGHVS, CDR2 FQNEAQ. The ends were cut back, 5 bases at V and 11 bases at J, with 18 bases in the middle. CDR3 length equals 13 residues. This CDR3 is CASSAEALREAFF. The CDR3 region has the DNA TGTGCCAGCAGCGCCGAGGCATTACGAGAGGCTTTCTTT.

The genes are TRBV28 and TRBJ2-7; 7 bases align to TRBD1. The germline V gene has CDR1 MDHEN and CDR2 SYDVKM. Trimming took 1 base from V and 0 from J; bases not matched to a gene: 6. CDR3 length: 16 amino acids. CDR3 sequence reads: CASSLYFRDSSYEQYF. The CDR3 bases are TGTGCCAGCAGTTTATACTTCCGGGACAGCTCCTACGAGCAGTACTTC.

V and J are TRBV4-2 and TRBJ1-5, with 7 bases matching TRBD1. V gave up 2 bases and J gave up 0 bases; unmatched junction bases: 1. CDR3 length: 15 amino acids. Per germline, CDR1 LGHNA and CDR2 YNFKEQ. The chain's CDR3 is CASSQTGDSNQPQHF. CDR3 nucleotide sequence: TGTGCCAGCAGCCAAACAGGGGATAGCAATCAGCCCCAGCATTTT.

The chain joins TRBV7-9 to TRBJ1-5; TRBD1 matches at 8 bases. CDR1 and CDR2 (germline): SEHNR, FQNEAQ (reference sequence). There are 12 residues in the CDR3. V lost 1 base, J lost 16 bases, and 6 bases stayed unmatched. The CDR3 region is CASSLETGAPHF. The CDR3 DNA reads TGTGCCAGCAGCTTAGAGACAGGGGCCCCTCATTTT.

This clone was picked up a small number of times. This chain connects TRBV30 to TRBJ1-1; 11 nucleotides align to TRBD1. Germline loops: CDR1 GTSNPN, CDR2 SVGIG (reference sequence). The CDR3 totals 14 residues. The V and J ends lost 3 bases and 5 bases, in that order; junction bases with no gene match: 5. CDR3 sequence: CAWRPGQGATEAFF. The DNA of the CDR3 is TGTGCCTGGAGGCCAGGACAGGGGGCGACTGAAGCTTTCTTT.

The chain has TRBV27 and TRBJ1-1; D might be TRBD1 (5 bases). V lost 1 base and J 1 base, leaving 10 bases between the germline ends. The germline V gene encodes CDR1 MNHEY and CDR2 SMNVEV (reference sequence). The CDR3 contains 15 residues. The CDR3 nucleotides are TGTGCCAGCAGTTTATTGGACACAGGGAACACTGAAGCTTTCTTT. Amino acid sequence: CASSLLDTGNTEAFF.